Each of the 17 T cell receptor beta chains below was sequenced from the same sample in a study of beta chain features in type 1 diabetes. These TCRs' antigens remain unknown. The isolated RNA, all of it, was reverse transcribed, so expressed TCRB transcripts were what got sequenced. Sequenced by immunoSEQ multiplex PCR; TCRdb stores in-frame clones only, minus some. The table shows about 700,000 clones, with roughly 13% occurring only once. General study results and limits: Across all four CD4+ subsets, people with type 1 diabetes showed modestly shorter TCRB CDR3s.

Sequenced input: naive CD4+ T cells from blood. The origin of the receptors is a man younger than 35 with type 1 diabetes.

This clone showed up just a few times. The chain employs TRBV30 and TRBJ1-2, with D maybe TRBD1 (6 bases). Germline V gene data show CDR1 as GTSNPN and CDR2 as SVGIG (reference sequence). The CDR3 consists of 13 residues. The V and J ends lost 1 base and 4 bases respectively, with 10 bases between them. DNA for the CDR3: TGTGCCTGGAGTGGGGGGCCGGGCTATGGCTACACCTTC. Protein product: CAWSGGPGYGYTF.

V and J are TRBV11-2 and TRBJ2-6, with no clear D. CDR1 is SGHAT and CDR2 is FQNNGV in the germline V gene. Trimming left V 0 bases short and J 0 bases short, with 3 bases between. There are 15 residues in the CDR3. In DNA, the CDR3 is TGTGCCAGCAGCTTAGATTTCTCTGGGGCCAACGTCCTGACTTTC. It translates to CASSLDFSGANVLTF.

The chain employs TRBV29-1 and TRBJ1-5; D is uncertain. This CDR3 spans 11 amino acids. V lost 2 bases and J 6 bases, leaving 5 bases between the germline ends. CDR1 is SQVTM, CDR2 ANQGSEA, per germline. Here the CDR3 reads CSVEMTQPQHF. The CDR3 region has the DNA TGCAGCGTTGAAATGACTCAGCCCCAGCATTTT.

Only a few counts were recorded for this clone. The genes are TRBV29-1 and TRBJ2-3, with 10 nucleotides matching TRBD1. The V segment lost 3 bases and the J segment 9 bases; nucleotides outside the gene matches: 6. The germline V gene has CDR1 SQVTM and CDR2 ANQGSEA. The CDR3 has 13 amino acids. Here the CDR3 DNA reads TGCAGCGTTGACAGGACAGGGGGATTCACGCAGTATTTT. Protein product: CSVDRTGGFTQYF.

This chain joins TRBV5-6 and TRBJ2-1; the D is unclear. This CDR3 comprises 11 residues. V was shortened by 4 bases and J by 5 bases, with 4 bases between the two germline ends. Looked up from germline, CDR1 is SGHDT and CDR2 is YYEEEE. The CDR3 protein is CASSQHNEQFF. The CDR3 region has the DNA TGTGCCAGCAGCCAACACAATGAGCAGTTCTTC.

This clone was seen more than once but under ten times. This sample includes further DNA sequences coding for the same CDR3. The chain combines TRBV29-1 with TRBJ1-1; no firm D call. The CDR3 is made up of 13 amino acids. Trimming cost V 1 base and J 0 bases, with 6 bases left between them. Germline values: CDR1 SQVTM, CDR2 ANQGSEA. CDR3 region: CSVEGRMNTEAFF. Here the CDR3 DNA reads TGCAGCGTTGAAGGTCGTATGAACACTGAAGCTTTCTTT.

The CDR3 DNA reads as TGTGCCAGCAGTGTAGCGGGGGTCTACACCTTC. Its translation is CASSVAGVYTF. V is TRBV2 and J is TRBJ1-2, with a possible D match to TRBD1 (5 bases). CDR1 is SNHLY and CDR2 is FYNNEI in the germline V gene. Trimming removed 4 bases from V and 10 bases from J, with 10 bases in between. The CDR3 extends over 11 amino acids.

The chain uses TRBV18 and TRBJ1-1, with D tentatively TRBD1 (5 bases). V was cut by 6 bases and J by 4 bases, with 15 bases left in between. CDR1 and CDR2 (germline): KGHSH, LQKENI. The CDR3 is 14 amino acids. CDR3 DNA sequence: TGTGCCAGCTCCTCAGATAGGGACGGCACTGAAGCTTTCTTT. Translating it yields CASSSDRDGTEAFF.

There are a few counts of this clone. This chain connects TRBV29-1 to TRBJ1-1, with TRBD1 identical over 9 bases. Germline lookup yields CDR1 SQVTM and CDR2 ANQGSEA. J lost 4 bases, V lost 6 bases, and 6 bases had no gene match. The CDR3 is 13 residues long. The CDR3 nucleotides read TGCAGCGTAAGGACAGGGGATACCACTGAAGCTTTCTTT. Encoded protein: CSVRTGDTTEAFF.

This clone was counted a few times. The chain is built from TRBV9 and TRBJ2-1; D is possibly TRBD2 (5 bases). This CDR3 is 13 amino acids long. With 4 bases removed from V and 5 bases from J, the gap between germline ends came to 10 bases. Germline CDR1 and CDR2: SGDLS and YYNGEE. CDR3 in amino acids: CASSRTSNNEQFF. The CDR3 nucleotides are TGTGCCAGCAGCCGGACTTCAAACAATGAGCAGTTCTTC.

In this sample, this clone turned up a few times. The chain recombines TRBV7-9 with TRBJ1-1; tentatively, D is TRBD1 (5 bases). Per the germline V gene, CDR1 is SEHNR and CDR2 is FQNEAQ (reference sequence). The CDR3 consists of 14 residues. The V gene lost 2 bases and the J gene lost 3 bases, with 10 bases spanning the gap. For the CDR3, the DNA is TGTGCCAGCAGCTTACGCCAGGGAGACACTGAAGCTTTCTTT. Encoded protein: CASSLRQGDTEAFF.

The chain carries TRBV30 and TRBJ2-5, with D hard to call. Germline CDR1 is GTSNPN and CDR2 is SVGIG (reference sequence). This CDR3 has 12 residues. V was shortened by 0 bases and J by 5 bases, with 7 bases between the two germline ends. CDR3 protein: CAWSVRWETQYF. The CDR3 nucleotides read TGTGCCTGGAGTGTACGGTGGGAGACCCAGTACTTC.

This clone was seen more than once but under ten times. The rearrangement uses TRBV6-5 and TRBJ1-2; D remains ambiguous. Deletions cut 6 bases from V and 0 bases from J, with 14 bases between. Germline V gives CDR1 MNHEY, CDR2 SVGAGI. The CDR3 consists of 15 residues. The CDR3 region is CASRRERQANYGYTF. CDR3 nucleotide sequence: TGTGCCAGCAGACGGGAACGGCAAGCTAACTATGGCTACACCTTC.

This clone was seen a few times. This chain links TRBV7-2 with TRBJ1-1; TRBD1 aligns across 9 bases. V lost 7 bases, J lost 3 bases, and 9 bases stayed unmatched. This CDR3 comprises 15 residues. CDR1 and CDR2 (germline): SGHTA, FQGNSA. The chain's CDR3 is CASTKERTGDTEAFF. DNA of the CDR3: TGTGCCAGCACCAAGGAACGGACAGGGGACACTGAAGCTTTCTTT.

This clone was recorded a few times. This chain links TRBV29-1 with TRBJ1-2; 9 bases align to TRBD1. V was clipped by 7 bases and J by 6 bases; unmatched bases: 6. Germline V gives CDR1 SQVTM, CDR2 ANQGSEA. The CDR3 is 12 residues long. The CDR3 loop reads CSAGQGSDGYTF. The CDR3 DNA reads TGCAGCGCCGGACAGGGGAGTGATGGCTACACCTTC.

The chain links TRBV6-6 to TRBJ1-5, with no clear D. Germline V gene sequence: CDR1 MNHNY, CDR2 SVGAGI (reference sequence). This CDR3 is 13 amino acids long. V was trimmed by 1 base and J by 1 base, leaving 2 bases between them. CDR3 residues: CASSYLSNQPQHF. The CDR3 DNA reads TGTGCCAGCAGTTACTTGAGCAATCAGCCCCAGCATTTT.

This CDR3 is CASSFRQPGLTNEKLFF. CDR3 coding DNA: TGCGCCAGCAGCTTTCGTCAACCGGGATTAACTAATGAAAAACTGTTTTTT. This chain joins TRBV5-1 and TRBJ1-4, with D unresolved. This CDR3 is built from 17 residues. Trimming removed 2 bases at V and 1 base at J, with 15 bases between. Per germline, CDR1 SGHRS and CDR2 YFSETQ.